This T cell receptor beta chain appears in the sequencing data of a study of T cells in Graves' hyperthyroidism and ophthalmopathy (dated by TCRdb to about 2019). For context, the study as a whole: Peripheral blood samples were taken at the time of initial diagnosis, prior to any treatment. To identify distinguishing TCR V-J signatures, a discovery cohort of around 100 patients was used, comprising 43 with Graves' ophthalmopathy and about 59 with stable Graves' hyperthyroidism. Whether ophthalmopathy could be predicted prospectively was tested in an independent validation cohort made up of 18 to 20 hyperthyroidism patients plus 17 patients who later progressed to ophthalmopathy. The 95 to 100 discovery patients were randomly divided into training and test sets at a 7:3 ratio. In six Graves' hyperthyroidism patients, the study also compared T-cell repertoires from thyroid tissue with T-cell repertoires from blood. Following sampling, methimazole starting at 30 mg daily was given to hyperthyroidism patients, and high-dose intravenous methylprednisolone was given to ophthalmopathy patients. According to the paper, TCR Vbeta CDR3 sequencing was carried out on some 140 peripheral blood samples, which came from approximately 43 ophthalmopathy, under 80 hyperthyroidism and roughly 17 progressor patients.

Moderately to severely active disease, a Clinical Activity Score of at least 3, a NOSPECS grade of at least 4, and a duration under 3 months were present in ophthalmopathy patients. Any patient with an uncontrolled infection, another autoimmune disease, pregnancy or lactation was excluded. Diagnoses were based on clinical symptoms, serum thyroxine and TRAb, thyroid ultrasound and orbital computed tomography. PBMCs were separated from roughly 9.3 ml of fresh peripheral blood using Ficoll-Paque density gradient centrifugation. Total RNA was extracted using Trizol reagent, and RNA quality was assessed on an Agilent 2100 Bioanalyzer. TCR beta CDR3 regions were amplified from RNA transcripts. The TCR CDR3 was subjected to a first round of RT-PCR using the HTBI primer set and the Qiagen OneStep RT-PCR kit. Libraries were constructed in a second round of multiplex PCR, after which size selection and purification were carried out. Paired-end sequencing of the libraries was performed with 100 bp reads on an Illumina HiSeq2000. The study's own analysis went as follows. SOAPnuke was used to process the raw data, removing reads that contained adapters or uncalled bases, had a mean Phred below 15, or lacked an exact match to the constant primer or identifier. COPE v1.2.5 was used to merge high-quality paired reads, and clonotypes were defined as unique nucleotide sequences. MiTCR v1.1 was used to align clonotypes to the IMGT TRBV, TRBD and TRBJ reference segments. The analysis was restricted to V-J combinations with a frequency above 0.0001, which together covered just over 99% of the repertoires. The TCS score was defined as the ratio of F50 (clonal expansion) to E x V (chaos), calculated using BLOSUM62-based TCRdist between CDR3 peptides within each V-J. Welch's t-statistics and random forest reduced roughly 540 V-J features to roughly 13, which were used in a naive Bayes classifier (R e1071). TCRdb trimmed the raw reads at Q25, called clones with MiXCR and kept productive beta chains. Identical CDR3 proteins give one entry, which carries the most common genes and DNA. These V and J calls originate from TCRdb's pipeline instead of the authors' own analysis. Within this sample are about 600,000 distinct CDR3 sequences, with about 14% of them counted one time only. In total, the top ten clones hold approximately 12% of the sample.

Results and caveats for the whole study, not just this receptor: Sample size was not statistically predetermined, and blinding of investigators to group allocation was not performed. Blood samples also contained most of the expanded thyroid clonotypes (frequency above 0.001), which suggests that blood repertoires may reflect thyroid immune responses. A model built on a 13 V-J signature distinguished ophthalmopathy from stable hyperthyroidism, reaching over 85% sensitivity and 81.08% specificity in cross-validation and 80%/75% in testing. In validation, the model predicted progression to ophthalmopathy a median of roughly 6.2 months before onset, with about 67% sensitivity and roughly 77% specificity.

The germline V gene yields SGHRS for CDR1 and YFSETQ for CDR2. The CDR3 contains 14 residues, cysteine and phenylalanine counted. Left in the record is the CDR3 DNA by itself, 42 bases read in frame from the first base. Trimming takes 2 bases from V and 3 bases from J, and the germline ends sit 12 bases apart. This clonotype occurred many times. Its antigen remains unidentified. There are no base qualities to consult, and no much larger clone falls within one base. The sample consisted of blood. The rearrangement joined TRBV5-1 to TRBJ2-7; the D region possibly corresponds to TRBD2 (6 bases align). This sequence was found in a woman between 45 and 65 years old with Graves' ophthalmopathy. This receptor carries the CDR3 CASSFGLLNYEQYF. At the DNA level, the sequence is TGCGCCAGCAGCTTCGGACTACTAAACTACGAGCAGTACTTC.